The 20 T cell receptor beta chains presented below share a single source sample, sequenced in a study of T-cell memory formation after mild COVID-19. TCRdb processed the 5' RACE reads anew with MiXCR; each CDR3 protein has one entry. The sample carries a few hundred thousand distinct CDR3 sequences, roughly a fifth recorded once. Input material: PBMCs or a T cell subset sorted from them (not recorded which). The receptors originated from a man between 18 and 35 years old who had mild COVID-19 (a few samples of this study predate the infection). Cell type and time point are not known.

This clonotype was detected a few times. The chain joins TRBV5-5 to TRBJ2-5; tentative D call: TRBD1 (6 bases). With 1 base removed from V and 2 bases from J, the gap between germline ends came to 12 bases. Per germline, CDR1 SGHKS and CDR2 YYEKEE (reference sequence). The CDR3 is 15 amino acids. CDR3 sequence reads: CASSLTRGWQETQYF. The CDR3, as DNA: TGTGCCAGCAGCTTGACCAGGGGATGGCAAGAGACCCAGTACTTC.

Regarding this clonotype: The CDR3 end shows no conserved phenylalanine or tryptophan, and so a read error is likely. The V and J genes are TRBV20-1 and TRBJ1-5; possible D gene TRBD1, 5 bases. V lost 6 bases to trimming and J lost 0 bases, with 15 bases between them. In germline, CDR1 is DFQATT, CDR2 SNEGSKA (reference sequence). CDR3 length: 15 amino acids. CDR3 bases: TGCAGTGCCCCCCAGACAGCATATAGCAATCAGCCCCAGCATTTG. Translating gives CSAPQTAYSNQPQHL.

This clonotype turned up a few times. The chain couples TRBV2 to TRBJ1-2, with D unresolved. From germline, CDR1 is SNHLY and CDR2 FYNNEI. The CDR3 is 14 residues long. Trimming left V 1 base short and J 4 bases short, with 10 bases between. The CDR3 bases are TGTGCCAGCAGTGAAGTGACGGATCTCTATGGCTACACCTTC. This encodes CASSEVTDLYGYTF.

The chain links TRBV29-1 to TRBJ1-2; no firm D call. Trimming stripped 5 bases from V and 5 bases from J, with 15 bases between. The germline gives CDR1 SQVTM, CDR2 ANQGSEA. This CDR3 region has 13 residues. CDR3 protein: CSVTSEVAYGYTF. The CDR3 nucleotides are TGCAGCGTTACATCAGAGGTCGCTTATGGCTACACCTTC.

The gene calls are TRBV5-1 and TRBJ2-1; D gene unclear. The V gene's germline CDR1 is SGHRS and CDR2 YFSETQ. V was pared by 0 bases and J by 1 base, with 5 bases between. CDR3 length: 14 residues. CDR3 nucleotide sequence: TGCGCCAGCAGCTTGGACTCGTCCTACAATGAGCAGTTCTTC. Its translation is CASSLDSSYNEQFF.

The chain has TRBV7-2 and TRBJ1-2, with 9 bases fitting TRBD1. CDR3 length: 15 amino acids. V shed 3 bases and J 4 bases; nucleotides not matched to a gene: 6. CDR1 and CDR2 (germline): SGHTA, FQGNSA. The CDR3, as DNA: TGTGCCAGCAGCTTGGGACAGGGACTCCTCTATGGCTACACCTTC. Its protein is CASSLGQGLLYGYTF.

This clonotype has only a few counts. The chain links TRBV6-5 to TRBJ2-7, with D perhaps TRBD2 (5 bases). V lost 6 bases to trimming and J lost 6 bases, with 12 bases between them. This CDR3 spans 12 amino acids. Germline V gives CDR1 MNHEY, CDR2 SVGAGI. In DNA form, the CDR3 reads TGTGCCAGCAGCCCAGGAGGAGGCGAGCAGTACGTC. This gives the protein CASSPGGGEQYV.

This clonotype occurred once. CDR3 protein: CSASSRGSGNTIYF. CDR3 DNA sequence: TGCAGTGCTAGCTCCAGGGGCTCTGGAAACACCATATATTTT. The gene calls are TRBV20-1 and TRBJ1-3; weak D call: TRBD1 (6 bases). This CDR3 comprises 14 residues. Germline CDR1 is DFQATT and CDR2 is SNEGSKA (reference sequence). The V gene lost 3 bases and the J gene lost 0 bases, with 9 bases spanning the gap.

This chain uses TRBV20-1 with TRBJ2-5; D not certain. Germline V gene sequence: CDR1 DFQATT, CDR2 SNEGSKA (reference sequence). The CDR3 is 13 amino acids. V was trimmed by 5 bases and J by 0 bases, leaving 10 bases between them. The chain's CDR3 is CSARAIDQETQYF. CDR3 coding DNA: TGCAGTGCTCGGGCTATAGACCAAGAGACCCAGTACTTC.

This clonotype has a handful of counts. The V call is TRBV6-1, the J call TRBJ1-5, with D possibly being TRBD1 (5 bases). The CDR3 has 15 amino acids. The V gene lost 1 base and the J gene lost 12 bases, with 19 bases spanning the gap. The germline V gene has CDR1 MNHNS and CDR2 SASEGT. This CDR3 is CASSEDPGPDRGQHF. In nucleotides, the CDR3 is TGTGCCAGCAGTGAAGACCCAGGGCCCGATCGGGGCCAGCATTTT.

The chain employs TRBV6-5 and TRBJ2-1, with 10 bases lining up with TRBD2. CDR3 size: 14 residues. The germline V gene encodes CDR1 MNHEY and CDR2 SVGAGI. Trimming cost V 10 bases and J 2 bases; bases outside gene matches: 5. Written as DNA, the CDR3 is TGTGCCACAGAAAGCGGGGGGGCCTACAATGAGCAGTTCTTC. Protein product: CATESGGAYNEQFF.

The chain combines TRBV12-3 or TRBV12-4 with TRBJ2-3; 7 bases agree with TRBD2. J gave up 3 bases and V 2 bases, and 8 bases lay outside the gene matches. There are 16 residues in the CDR3. This CDR3 reads CASSLFSASGTDTQYF. The CDR3 bases are TGTGCCAGCAGTTTATTTTCGGCTAGCGGAACAGATACGCAGTATTTT.

The genes are TRBV3-1 and TRBJ2-3; the D call may be TRBD1 or TRBD2 (6 bases each). This CDR3 region has 15 residues. Germline V CDR1 and CDR2: LGHDT, YNNKEL (reference sequence). With 4 bases removed from V and 2 bases from J, the gap between germline ends came to 13 bases. The CDR3 nucleotides read TGTGCCAGCAGCCGAGGGGGGATAAACACAGATACGCAGTATTTT. It is translated as CASSRGGINTDTQYF.

This clonotype was counted many times. This rearrangement joins TRBV4-2 to TRBJ1-3; 7 bases agree with TRBD1. Per the germline V gene, CDR1 is LGHNA and CDR2 is YNFKEQ. J was trimmed by 4 bases and V by 4 bases; bases with no gene match: 7. The CDR3 is 15 residues long. CDR3 in DNA: TGTGCCAGCAGCCCCACAGGGGTGGAAGGAAACACCATATATTTT. This translates into CASSPTGVEGNTIYF.

V is TRBV6-5 and J is TRBJ2-5; D may match TRBD1 or TRBD2 (6 bases each). Germline loops: CDR1 MNHEY, CDR2 SVGAGI. The V gene lost 2 bases and the J gene lost 7 bases, with 8 bases spanning the gap. This CDR3 comprises 12 residues. CDR3 bases: TGTGCCAGCAGTTACGAGGGGGGGACCCAGTACTTC. Translated, it gives CASSYEGGTQYF.

This sequence joins TRBV29-1 and TRBJ1-1; D remains unclear. Trimming shortened V by 6 bases and J by 3 bases, and 20 bases separated the two germline ends. Germline CDR1 SQVTM, CDR2 ANQGSEA. The CDR3 has 15 residues. The CDR3 DNA follows: TGCAGCGTGATCCTCCCATACCGAGGAGACACTGAAGCTTTCTTT. Translation: CSVILPYRGDTEAFF. Based on the CDR3 plus reference TRBV29-1 and TRBJ1-1, the full variable domain is SAVISQKPSRDICQRGTSLTIQCQVDSQVTMMFWYRQQPGQSLTLIATANQGSEATYESGFVIDKFPISRPNLTFSTLTVSNMSPEDSSIYLCSVILPYRGDTEAFFGQGTRLTVV.

The rearrangement joins TRBV7-9 to TRBJ2-6; 9 bases agree with TRBD1. The germline V gene has CDR1 SEHNR and CDR2 FQNEAQ (reference sequence). The CDR3 runs to 18 residues. Trimming removed 5 bases from V and 2 bases from J; junction bases left unmatched: 10. The CDR3 DNA is TGTGCCAGCAGCGCCCGGGACAGGGAGATCCCTGGGGCCAACGTCCTGACTTTC. Its protein is CASSARDREIPGANVLTF.

V usage is TRBV4-2 and J usage is TRBJ2-7; D is perhaps TRBD2 (5 bases). Trimming pared 4 bases from V and 7 bases from J, leaving 14 bases between. The CDR3 runs to 13 residues. The germline V gene encodes CDR1 LGHNA and CDR2 YNFKEQ. DNA for the CDR3: TGTGCCAGCAGCCCGCACCCTGAGGGAGAGCAGTACGTC. Translating gives CASSPHPEGEQYV.

V is TRBV6-1 and J is TRBJ2-7; 10 nucleotides agree with TRBD1. V trimming: 7 bases; J trimming: 7 bases; junction bases outside the gene matches: 13. This CDR3 has 15 residues. Per the germline V gene, CDR1 is MNHNS and CDR2 is SASEGT. CDR3 sequence: CASNRSGTGAREQYF. The CDR3 DNA is TGTGCCAGCAACCGATCGGGGACAGGGGCTCGGGAGCAGTACTTC.

The gene calls are TRBV10-3 and TRBJ1-1, with TRBD1 identical over 9 bases. Trimming took 10 bases from V and 4 from J; bases not matched to a gene: 10. The germline V gene has CDR1 ENHRY and CDR2 SYGVKD. The CDR3 loop spans 14 amino acids. The CDR3: CATGTGMEGTEAFF. As DNA, the CDR3 is TGTGCCACCGGGACAGGGATGGAAGGCACTGAAGCTTTCTTT.